Here is one T cell receptor beta chain with its context. The antigen remains unidentified. The time point: week 47, end of study. Each dose delivered 300 ug of mutant IDH1 20-mer peptide subcutaneously with imiquimod. From germline, CDR1 is SGHTA and CDR2 FQGNSA. The ends were cut back, 5 bases at V and 4 bases at J, with 9 bases in the middle. The CDR3 totals 13 residues. The entry originates in a study of a mutant IDH1 vaccine in newly diagnosed glioma. Points from the study as a whole: Changes in the top peripheral T cell clonotypes seemingly had no bearing on pseudoprogression.

Using immunoSEQ multiplex PCR, the repertoire was profiled, and TCRdb retains in-frame clones only, with some absent. In the table there are roughly 56,000 clones, roughly 76% of which are singletons. The sequence came from a middle-aged man with glioma. The material sequenced was PBMCs, taken from a glioma patient whose treatment included an IDH1 peptide vaccine. V usage is TRBV7-2 and J usage is TRBJ1-5; the D is unclear. The CDR3 bases are TGTGCCAGCAGCACGCGTAGGAATCAGCCCCAGCATTTT. It translates to CASSTRRNQPQHF.